One sample yielded the 11 T cell receptor beta chains listed below, sequenced in a study of T cells in Graves' hyperthyroidism and ophthalmopathy. It was RNA transcripts that yielded the amplified TCR beta CDR3 regions. HTBI primers drove first-round RT-PCR of the TCR CDR3. TCRdb used MiXCR to reprocess the multiplex PCR reads, holding one entry per CDR3 protein. Here the sample spans 500,000 or so distinct CDR3 sequences, roughly a sixth being singletons. What was sequenced was blood. All receptors derive from a woman aged 25-40 years with Graves' ophthalmopathy.

The chain combines TRBV14 with TRBJ2-1, with a tentative D call TRBD1 (6 bases). Trimming removed 6 bases at V and 5 bases at J, with 14 bases between. CDR3 length equals 14 residues. CDR1 SGHDN and CDR2 FVKESK come from the germline V gene. This CDR3 is CASSSDRPDNEQFF. The DNA of the CDR3 is TGTGCCAGCAGTTCCGACAGGCCCGACAATGAGCAGTTCTTC.

The V call is TRBV20-1, the J call TRBJ2-3; 8 nucleotides align to TRBD1. The CDR3 extends over 13 amino acids. The V gene end was trimmed by 6 bases and the J gene end by 6 bases; junction bases not matched to a gene: 8. Germline lookup yields CDR1 DFQATT and CDR2 SNEGSKA (reference sequence). The CDR3 spells CSAPDRGVDTQYF. Written as DNA, the CDR3 is TGCAGTGCGCCCGACAGGGGCGTTGATACGCAGTATTTT.

On this clonotype itself: As the CDR3 is not closed by the conserved phenylalanine or tryptophan, this likely results from a read error. The CDR3 DNA sequence: TGTGCCAGCAGCTTGGGTCTCGCGGGAGCCTACGAGCAGTACCTC. Its translation: CASSLGLAGAYEQYL. The chain joins TRBV7-2 to TRBJ2-7; 7 positions match TRBD2. After removal of 3 bases from V and 2 bases from J, the junction contained 7 bases not matched to a gene. The CDR3 has 15 amino acids. Germline CDR1 reads SGHTA; CDR2 reads FQGNSA.

This clonotype was counted many times. This chain links TRBV20-1 with TRBJ2-5; TRBD2 agrees at 7 bases. The V segment lost 3 bases and the J segment 7 bases; nucleotides outside the gene matches: 14. The length of the CDR3 is 15 residues. CDR1 and CDR2 from the germline V gene are DFQATT and SNEGSKA (reference sequence). The CDR3 reads CSAREGLPRLGTQYF. The CDR3 region has the DNA TGCAGTGCTAGGGAGGGACTACCCAGATTGGGGACCCAGTACTTC.

This clonotype was seen repeatedly, ten times or more. The chain uses TRBV7-8 and TRBJ2-5, with D maybe TRBD1 (6 bases). The CDR3 extends over 15 amino acids. Germline lookup yields CDR1 SGHVS and CDR2 FQNEAQ. The V end was cut by 1 base, the J end by 2 bases, with 11 bases between. The CDR3 DNA follows: TGTGCCAGCAGCTTAGACAGGGTTGAGCAAGAGACCCAGTACTTC. Its translation: CASSLDRVEQETQYF.

The table lists this clonotype with a few counts. The chain is built from TRBV20-1 and TRBJ2-1; tentative D call: TRBD2 (5 bases). The V end lost 6 bases, the J end lost 0 bases, and 15 bases lay between the germline ends. In germline, CDR1 is DFQATT, CDR2 SNEGSKA (reference sequence). This CDR3 comprises 15 residues. The CDR3 DNA reads as TGCAGTGCCGTCGGACTTTCTAGCTCCTACAATGAGCAGTTCTTC. It specifies CSAVGLSSSYNEQFF.

The chain links TRBV4-1 to TRBJ1-2; D remains unclear. Trimming removed 1 base at V and 4 bases at J, with 10 bases between. The CDR3 totals 14 residues. Germline V CDR1 and CDR2: MGHRA, YSYEKL. CDR3: CASSQGATSYGYTF. The CDR3 DNA reads TGCGCCAGCAGCCAAGGGGCGACATCCTATGGCTACACCTTC.

This clonotype was found a few times. An end of the junction differs from the germline gene, which may be a read error. This chain joins TRBV7-8 and TRBJ2-1, with TRBD2 identical over 13 bases. CDR3 length equals 17 residues. The germline V gene encodes CDR1 SGHVS and CDR2 FQNEAQ. CDR3 amino acids: CASSARRLAGGSNEQSF. CDR3 nucleotides: TGTGCCAGCAGCGCCCGTCGACTAGCGGGAGGCTCCAATGAGCAGTCCTTC.

This clonotype was counted between two and nine times. This chain joins TRBV5-1 and TRBJ2-2, with D maybe TRBD1 (6 bases). The CDR3 loop spans 15 amino acids. V dropped 4 bases and J dropped 5 bases, with 15 bases sitting between them. Germline CDR1 SGHRS, CDR2 YFSETQ. The CDR3 sequence: CASSLRDTGTGELFF. The CDR3 bases are TGCGCCAGCAGCCTGAGGGACACTGGGACCGGGGAGCTGTTTTTT.

This clonotype turned up a few times. The CDR3 sequence: CSASPLFLGYTF. Written as DNA, the CDR3 is TGCAGTGCTAGCCCACTCTTCTTGGGCTACACCTTC. The chain is built from TRBV20-1 and TRBJ1-2; D uncertain. Germline V gene sequence: CDR1 DFQATT, CDR2 SNEGSKA (reference sequence). CDR3 length equals 12 residues. The ends were cut back, 3 bases at V and 8 bases at J, with 13 bases in the middle.

This clonotype is judged medium-sized. This chain links TRBV7-8 with TRBJ2-2; no reliable D call. The CDR3 extends over 14 amino acids. The V gene's germline CDR1 is SGHVS and CDR2 FQNEAQ. V was shortened by 1 base and J by 4 bases, with 7 bases between the two germline ends. In DNA, the CDR3 is TGTGCCAGCAGCTTAGGAGCGTCCACCGGGGAGCTGTTTTTT. It is translated as CASSLGASTGELFF.